This T cell receptor (beta chain) was sequenced in a study of T cells in Graves' hyperthyroidism and ophthalmopathy. Study-level points and caveats: Model predictions of ophthalmopathy came a median approximately 6 months before onset.

CDR3 length: 16 residues. J lost 5 bases, V lost 0 bases, and 8 bases had no gene match. CDR1 and CDR2 from the germline V gene are LGHDT and YNNKEL (reference sequence). The source material, RNA transcripts, was used to amplify TCR beta CDR3 regions. Initially, a first-round RT-PCR of the TCR CDR3 employed the HTBI primer set. TCRdb re-derived calls from the multiplex PCR reads in MiXCR, one entry per CDR3 protein. The sample lists fewer than 700,000 distinct CDR3 sequences; approximately 17% were seen once. At least ten counts were recorded for this clonotype. Its antigen remains unknown. The sample was blood. This chain uses TRBV3-1 with TRBJ2-5, with 8 nucleotides matching TRBD2. This sequence was found in a woman aged 18-29 years with Graves' ophthalmopathy. The CDR3 loop is CASSQDLAGPEETQYF. The CDR3 DNA reads TGTGCCAGCAGCCAAGATTTAGCGGGGCCCGAGGAGACCCAGTACTTC.